The rows below give T cell receptor beta chains drawn from one sample of a study of cytotoxic CD8 clonotypes in ibrutinib-treated CLL. Only in-frame clones appear in the TCRdb table, and some are missing; sequencing was by immunoSEQ multiplex PCR. The sample lists some 30,000 clones, around 76% occurring once. This sample comprised PBMCs, obtained after 36 months of ibrutinib treatment. These receptors were collected from a human donor with chronic lymphocytic leukemia. The CDR3 runs from the conserved cysteine through the conserved F or W. D genes are given only for firm matches. Clone size is shown for a subset of rows, as once, few, many or a class of expanded clone.

v_call	j_call	clone_size	d_call	cdr3_nt	cdr3_aa
TRBV4-1	TRBJ2-1	-	-	TGCGCCAGCAGCCACCCGGGACGTCACAATGAGCAGTTCTTC	CASSHPGRHNEQFF
TRBV19	TRBJ1-1	-	TRBD1	TGTGCCAGTAGTACCTGGACAGGGCGCATGAACACTGAAGCTTTCTTT	CASSTWTGRMNTEAFF
TRBV4-1	TRBJ1-4	once	-	TGCGCCAGCAGTTCGGGACAACGAGAAAAACTGTTTTTT	CASSSGQREKLFF
TRBV7-9	TRBJ1-4	-	-	TGTGCCAGCAGCTTTAAGATCGGGCGGGAAAAACTGTTTTTT	CASSFKIGREKLFF
TRBV10-3	TRBJ1-1	-	-	TGTGCCATCAGTGATGGGGACACTGAAGCTTTCTTT	CAISDGDTEAFF
TRBV7-8	TRBJ2-1	-	TRBD1	TGTGCCAGCAGCTTAGCGGGGACAGACTACAATGAGCAGTTCTTC	CASSLAGTDYNEQFF
TRBV25-1	TRBJ2-3	-	-	TGTGCCAGCAGTGAATCAGGCACTAGCACAGATACGCAGTATTTT	CASSESGTSTDTQYF
TRBV6-5	TRBJ2-5	-	TRBD2	TGTGCCAGCAGTTACTCACTAGCGGGGGGCCAAGAGACCCAGTACTTC	CASSYSLAGGQETQYF
TRBV19	TRBJ1-1	-	-	TGTGCCAGTAGTATCGGAGCCGGGACACTGAACACTGAAGCTTTCTTT	CASSIGAGTLNTEAFF
TRBV7-6	TRBJ2-7	few	-	TGTGCCAGCAGCTTAGCGGAAGGCTACGAGCAGTACTTC	CASSLAEGYEQYF
TRBV4-1	TRBJ2-2	-	-	TGCGCCAGCAGCCAAAAAGGACACACGAACACCGGGGAGCTGTTTTTT	CASSQKGHTNTGELFF
TRBV2	TRBJ2-3	-	-	TGTGCCAGCAGTGAAGACCGAACCACAGATACGCAGTATTTT	CASSEDRTTDTQYF
TRBV30	TRBJ2-1	-	-	TGTGCCTGGAGACCCCCACCTCGTCTAAACTACAATGAGCAGTTCTTC	CAWRPPPRLNYNEQFF
TRBV6-5	TRBJ1-1	-	-	TGTGCCAGCAGTTACTACGCGGGAATGAACACTGAAGCTTTCTTT	CASSYYAGMNTEAFF
TRBV7-3	TRBJ2-2	-	-	TGTGCCAGCAGCTTATCAGGGGTGCCCGGGGAGCTGTTTTTT	CASSLSGVPGELFF
TRBV18	TRBJ1-1	once	-	TGTGCCAGCTCACCACCTGTACCCAACACTGAAGCTTTCTTT	CASSPPVPNTEAFF
TRBV4-2	TRBJ1-4	-	TRBD1	TGTGCCAGCAGCCAAGACTCGGGACAGCGTTTAGAAAAACTGTTTTTT	CASSQDSGQRLEKLFF
TRBV7-9	TRBJ1-2	-	TRBD1	TGTGCCAGCAGCTTCCCGGGACAGAGCTATGGCTACACCTTC	CASSFPGQSYGYTF
TRBV5-1	TRBJ1-2	few	-	TGCGCCAGCAGCTTGGCAGGGGTTGACTATGGCTACACCTTC	CASSLAGVDYGYTF
TRBV10-3	TRBJ1-1	-	TRBD1	TGTGCCATCAGTGAGTCCGGGACAGGGACTGAAGCTTTCTTT	CAISESGTGTEAFF
TRBV7-3	TRBJ1-2	-	-	TGTGCCAGCAGCGCAAGCGCGGGCCACTATGGCTACACCTTC	CASSASAGHYGYTF
TRBV19	TRBJ2-2	-	-	TGTGCCACTAAGGTGGCAGCAAACACCGGGGAGCTGTTTTTT	CATKVAANTGELFF
TRBV6-5	TRBJ1-5	-	-	TGTGCCAGCAGTAACGCCGGTCACAATCAGCCCCAGCATTTT	CASSNAGHNQPQHF
TRBV6-5	TRBJ2-1	-	TRBD2	TGTGCCAGCAGTTACCGTAGCGGGGGGGCCGGAATTGAGCAGTTCTTC	CASSYRSGGAGIEQFF
TRBV4-1	TRBJ2-7	-	TRBD2	TGCGCCAGCAGCCAAGATCCGGGGGGGAAGGCCTACGAGCAGTACTTC	CASSQDPGGKAYEQYF
TRBV6-6	TRBJ2-2	-	-	TGTGCCAGCAGTTACCCGGCGCCCGGGGAGCTGTTTTTT	CASSYPAPGELFF
TRBV13	TRBJ2-5	-	-	TGTGCCAGCAGCTTTACAAGGGGGGGGACCCAGTACTTC	CASSFTRGGTQYF
TRBV5-4	TRBJ2-1	-	-	TGTGCCAGCAGCCCTCAGGGAACGGCTGAGCAGTTCTTC	CASSPQGTAEQFF
TRBV27	TRBJ2-1	few	TRBD1	TGTGCCAGCAGTTATGACAGGGCCAAGGGCTACAATGAGCAGTTCTTC	CASSYDRAKGYNEQFF
TRBV18	TRBJ1-2	once	-	TGTGCCAGCTCGCCCCGTTACAGCGACTATGGCTACACCTTC	CASSPRYSDYGYTF
TRBV15	TRBJ2-7	-	-	TGTGCCACCAGCAGAGATCCGGCAGGGGCGGGGTACGAGCAGTACTTC	CATSRDPAGAGYEQYF
TRBV6-6	TRBJ2-5	-	-	TGTGCCAGCAGTTACTGGGGGGAAGAGACCCAGTACTTC	CASSYWGEETQYF
TRBV4-2	TRBJ2-3	-	-	TGTGCCAGCAGCCAAGCCGCGGGGCTTGGCACAGATACGCAGTATTTT	CASSQAAGLGTDTQYF
TRBV5-1	TRBJ2-3	-	TRBD2	TGCGCCAGCCGACTAGCGGGGGGCACAGATACGCAGTATTTT	CASRLAGGTDTQYF
TRBV5-4	TRBJ2-3	-	TRBD1	TGTGCCAGCAGCTGGGACAGGGCTCTAACAGATACGCAGTATTTT	CASSWDRALTDTQYF
TRBV7-9	TRBJ1-2	few	-	TGTGCCAGCAGCTCAAGTCTCGGTGCCTATGGCTACACCTTC	CASSSSLGAYGYTF
TRBV7-9	TRBJ2-5	few	-	TGTGCCAGCAGCCCGGGGGAGACCCAGTACTTC	CASSPGETQYF